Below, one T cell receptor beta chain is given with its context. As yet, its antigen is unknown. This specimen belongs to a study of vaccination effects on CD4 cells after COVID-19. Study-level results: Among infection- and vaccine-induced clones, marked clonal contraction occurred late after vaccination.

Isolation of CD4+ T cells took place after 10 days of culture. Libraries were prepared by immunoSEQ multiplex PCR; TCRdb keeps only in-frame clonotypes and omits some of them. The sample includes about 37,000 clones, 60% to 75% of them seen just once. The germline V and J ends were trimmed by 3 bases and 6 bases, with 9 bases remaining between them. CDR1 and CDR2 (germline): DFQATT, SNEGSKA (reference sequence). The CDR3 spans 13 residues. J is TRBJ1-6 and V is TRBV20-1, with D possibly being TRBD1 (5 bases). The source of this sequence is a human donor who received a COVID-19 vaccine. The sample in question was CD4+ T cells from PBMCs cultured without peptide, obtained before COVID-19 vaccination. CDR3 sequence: CSASGTANSPLHF. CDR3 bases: TGCAGTGCTAGTGGGACCGCTAATTCACCCCTCCACTTT.